These 18 T cell receptor beta chains were all obtained from the same sample, sequenced in a study of OX40 agonist ivuxolimab in advanced cancers. Clones were sequenced by immunoSEQ multiplex PCR, and TCRdb holds only the in-frame ones, with some missing. Among roughly 50,000 clones listed, approximately 90% were seen once. Material: CD4+ or CD8+ T cells sorted from blood, obtained in a trial of the OX40 agonist ivuxolimab. Every receptor here comes from an adult with an advanced solid tumor such as melanoma, head and neck, liver or kidney cancer.

J is TRBJ2-2 and V is TRBV19, with D perhaps matching TRBD1 (6 bases). The germline CDR1 and CDR2 sequences are LNHDA and SQIVND (reference sequence). CDR3 length: 17 amino acids. Trimming took 7 bases from V and 0 from J, leaving 18 bases between them. Written as DNA, the CDR3 is TGTGCCAGTACCCTCGGCGCGACAGGCTCGAACACCGGGGAGCTGTTTTTT. Protein product: CASTLGATGSNTGELFF. The variable domain in full, completed from reference TRBV19 and TRBJ2-2, reads DGGITQSPKYLFRKEGQNVTLSCEQNLNHDAMYWYRQDPGQGLRLIYYSQIVNDFQKGDIAEGYSVSREKKESFPLTVTSAQKNPTAFYLCASTLGATGSNTGELFFGEGSRLTVL.

The chain is built from TRBV4-2 and TRBJ1-1; 12 nucleotides agree with TRBD1. The CDR3 totals 19 residues. Germline CDR1 is LGHNA and CDR2 is YNFKEQ. The V segment lost 3 bases and the J segment 5 bases; nucleotides outside the gene matches: 16. The CDR3 DNA follows: TGTGCCAGCAGCCATATCGGATGGGACAGGGGGCCCGGTGATACTGAAGCTTTCTTT. Protein sequence: CASSHIGWDRGPGDTEAFF.

Only a few counts were recorded for this clone. The chain combines TRBV10-3 with TRBJ2-1; 9 bases agree with TRBD1. Germline V gene data show CDR1 as ENHRY and CDR2 as SYGVKD. The CDR3 runs 15 residues. After removal of 2 bases from V and 7 bases from J, the junction contained 6 bases not matched to a gene. The CDR3 nucleotides are TGTGCCATCAGTGAGCCGGGACAGGGTACTAATGAGCAGTTCTTC. Its protein is CAISEPGQGTNEQFF.

CDR3 DNA: TGTGCCAGCAGTGACAGTTTGTCGAACCAGTTCTTC. Its protein is CASSDSLSNQFF. This chain uses TRBV6-1 with TRBJ2-1; D is unclear. The CDR3 length is 12 residues. Germline CDR1 is MNHNS and CDR2 is SASEGT. The V end was cut by 3 bases, the J end by 13 bases, with 13 bases between.

This clone showed up just once. The chain uses TRBV28 and TRBJ1-1; D is possibly TRBD1 (5 bases). CDR3 length: 15 residues. The V end lost 6 bases, the J end lost 1 base, and 15 bases lay between the germline ends. The germline CDR1 and CDR2 sequences are MDHEN and SYDVKM. The DNA for the CDR3 is TGTGCCAGCAGCTCTCATGGGACGGGGAACACTGAAGCTTTCTTT. Translated, it gives CASSSHGTGNTEAFF. The full variable domain, completed using reference TRBV28 and TRBJ1-1, is DVKVTQSSRYLVKRTGEKVFLECVQDMDHENMFWYRQDPGLGLRLIYFSYDVKMKEKGDIPEGYSVSREKKERFSLILESASTNQTSMYLCASSSHGTGNTEAFFGQGTRLTVV.

V gene TRBV10-2 combines with J gene TRBJ2-1; the D is unclear. The V gene's germline CDR1 is WSHSY and CDR2 SAAADI. Trimming took 3 bases from V and 8 from J, leaving 8 bases between them. The CDR3 consists of 12 residues. The CDR3 nucleotides are TGCGCCAGCAGTGACGGAAACCATGAGCAGTTCTTC. It is translated as CASSDGNHEQFF.

The V call is TRBV6-6, the J call TRBJ2-7, with a tentative D call TRBD1 (6 bases). The CDR3 sequence is 13 residues long. V gave up 6 bases and J gave up 5 bases, with 14 bases separating them. CDR1 MNHNY and CDR2 SVGAGI come from the germline V gene (reference sequence). The CDR3 sequence: CASRPPGVDEQYF. The CDR3, as DNA: TGTGCCAGCAGGCCCCCAGGGGTTGACGAGCAGTACTTC.

This chain joins TRBV6-5 and TRBJ1-2; TRBD1 matches 7 bases. V shed 5 bases, J shed 4 bases, and the junction held 7 bases outside the gene matches. CDR3 length: 14 amino acids. In germline, CDR1 is MNHEY, CDR2 SVGAGI. The CDR3 reads CASSEQGSVYGYTF. The CDR3 DNA sequence: TGTGCCAGCAGTGAACAGGGGTCGGTCTATGGCTACACCTTC.

The genes are TRBV5-5 and TRBJ2-5, with D tentatively TRBD2 (6 bases). V was clipped by 2 bases and J by 7 bases, with 15 bases between them. The CDR3 loop spans 14 amino acids. The germline V gene has CDR1 SGHKS and CDR2 YYEKEE (reference sequence). CDR3 protein: CASSLGRLRGTQYF. DNA of the CDR3: TGTGCCAGCAGCTTAGGACGGCTGCGGGGGACCCAGTACTTC.

The J gene is TRBJ1-1, the V gene TRBV6-1; D remains unclear. CDR1 is MNHNS and CDR2 is SASEGT in the germline V gene. The CDR3 extends over 14 amino acids. V lost 3 bases, J lost 1 base, and 9 bases lay in between. The CDR3 bases are TGTGCCAGCAGTGACTGGGCCGAGAACACTGAAGCTTTCTTT. Protein product: CASSDWAENTEAFF.

The chain employs TRBV6-1 and TRBJ1-4, with D uncertain. Germline-derived CDR1 and CDR2 are MNHNS and SASEGT. The CDR3 has 13 amino acids. Trimming pared 7 bases from V and 3 bases from J, leaving 9 bases between. The chain's CDR3 is CASIRSPNEKLFF. CDR3 DNA sequence: TGTGCCAGCATTCGGTCTCCTAATGAAAAACTGTTTTTT.

J is TRBJ2-7 and V is TRBV2; D unclear. CDR1 is SNHLY, CDR2 FYNNEI, per germline. The CDR3 contains 13 residues. The ends were cut back, 2 bases at V and 2 bases at J, with 7 bases in the middle. CDR3 DNA sequence: TGTGCCAGCAGTGAATGGTACACCTACGAGCAGTACTTC. Translation gives CASSEWYTYEQYF.

This rearrangement joins TRBV7-2 to TRBJ1-1, with D unresolved. With 1 base removed from V and 5 bases from J, the gap between germline ends came to 8 bases. This CDR3 is 13 amino acids long. Per germline, CDR1 SGHTA and CDR2 FQGNSA. CDR3 region: CASSLVRDTEAFF. The CDR3 nucleotides read TGTGCCAGCAGCTTAGTTAGGGATACTGAAGCTTTCTTT.

This CDR3 is CASSPLGGAGQPQHF. The CDR3 DNA is TGTGCCAGCTCACCACTAGGGGGGGCTGGGCAGCCCCAGCATTTT. The gene calls are TRBV18 and TRBJ1-5; D is possibly TRBD1 (6 bases). Germline-derived CDR1 and CDR2 are KGHSH and LQKENI. The CDR3 extends over 15 amino acids. Between the trimmed V and J ends, which lost 1 base and 7 bases, there was a span of 14 bases.

The chain is built from TRBV6-6 and TRBJ1-2; D gene ambiguous. The CDR3 is made up of 14 amino acids. Per the germline V gene, CDR1 is MNHNY and CDR2 is SVGAGI (reference sequence). The V end lost 7 bases, the J end lost 4 bases, and 16 bases lay between the germline ends. In nucleotides, the CDR3 is TGTGCCAGCACCAGAGGTTCGCGTCGCTATGGCTACACCTTC. Translated, it gives CASTRGSRRYGYTF.

This clone came up once. V is TRBV5-6 and J is TRBJ2-1; D might be TRBD2 (6 bases). V gave up 0 bases and J gave up 4 bases, with 14 bases separating them. The CDR3 extends over 16 amino acids. Germline assignment: CDR1 SGHDT and CDR2 YYEEEE. The CDR3 is CASSLDRGLIYNEQFF. The CDR3 DNA sequence: TGTGCCAGCAGCTTGGACCGGGGACTGATATACAATGAGCAGTTCTTC.

This chain joins TRBV7-4 and TRBJ2-7, with D uncertain. CDR3 length equals 15 residues. Germline V lookup: CDR1 SGHVT, CDR2 SQSDAQ. V was shortened by 0 bases and J by 3 bases, with 12 bases between the two germline ends. The CDR3, as DNA: TGTGCCAGCAGCTTAGCGAACAGCTCTATCTACGAGCAGTACTTC. As protein: CASSLANSSIYEQYF. The full variable domain, its missing parts supplied by reference TRBV7-4 and TRBJ2-7, is GAGVSQSPRYKVAKRGRDVALRCDSISGHVTLYWYRQTLGQGSEVLTYSQSDAQRDKSGRPSGRFSAERPERSVSTLKIQRTEQGDSAVYLCASSLANSSIYEQYFGPGTRLTVT.

The genes are TRBV5-8 and TRBJ2-1; 7 bases agree with TRBD1. The CDR3 sequence is 14 residues long. Losses at the gene ends were 7 bases for V and 5 bases for J; bases not matched to a gene: 9. Germline CDR1 SGHTS, CDR2 YDEGEE. CDR3 bases: TGTGCCAGCCGACAGGGCGGTCCAAACAATGAGCAGTTCTTC. Its protein product is CASRQGGPNNEQFF.